The source of this TCR beta chain is a study of blood T cell repertoires in COVID-19. Looking at the study overall: Sites across the United States, Italy and Spain contributed samples from acute and convalescent COVID-19.

Authors' analysis steps: Counts of nucleated cells, estimated from reference gene primer amplification, were obtained. Sequencing was performed with immunoSEQ multiplex PCR; in TCRdb, only in-frame clones are kept and a portion is missing. That table is the source of V, J and clone size, and D and trimming were worked out from the DNA. This table holds approximately 90,000 clones, roughly 88% found once. There are 15 residues in the CDR3. Germline trimming cut 4 bases from V and 4 bases from J; bases unmatched to any gene: 2. Germline V gene data show CDR1 as KGHSH and CDR2 as LQKENI. The chain has TRBV18 and TRBJ2-1; 12 nucleotides line up with TRBD2. The TCR sequence derives from a man between 60 and 70 years old with acute or convalescent COVID-19. Material for sequencing was peripheral blood. As DNA, the CDR3 is TGTGCCAGCTCACGGACTAGCGGGGAATACAATGAGCAGTTCTTC. Its translation is CASSRTSGEYNEQFF.